This T cell receptor beta chain was observed in a study of a mutant IDH1 vaccine in newly diagnosed glioma. About the research overall: Commencement of vaccination occurred 4-6 weeks following radiotherapy alone, or concurrently with temozolomide cycles. Averaging 40.4 years of age, treated patients were around 60% male and approximately 38% female.

The data were produced by immunoSEQ multiplex PCR, yet TCRdb's version contains in-frame clones alone and is incomplete. Of fewer than 40,000 clones listed, about 84% are singletons. Notes on this clone: The antigen is not known.

Time point denoted: week 5, during vaccination. The vaccine gave 300 ug of a 20-mer mutant IDH1 peptide subcutaneously per dose. Every donor had a new WHO grade 3 or 4 astrocytoma that was IDH1-mutant, with loss of nuclear ATRX. The sample in question was PBMCs, obtained from a glioma patient whose treatment included an IDH1 peptide vaccine. This TCR was sampled from a man in his forties with glioma.

The CDR3 bases are TGTGCCAGCAGTTACACGTCGGGACAGGGGTACGAAGCTTTCTTT. Residues: CASSYTSGQGYEAFF. The chain employs TRBV6-5 and TRBJ1-1; 10 nucleotides align to TRBD1. After removal of 2 bases from V and 8 bases from J, the junction contained 8 bases not matched to a gene. Germline V gene sequence: CDR1 MNHEY, CDR2 SVGAGI. The CDR3 has 15 residues.